These T cell receptor beta chains were read from a single sample in a study of blood T cell repertoires in COVID-19. Assay: immunoSEQ multiplex PCR; the TCRdb copy retains only in-frame clones and omits some. The table shows some 350,000 clones, with more than 85% occurring only once. Sequencing was done on a sample of peripheral blood. These receptors all come from a human donor in a cohort sampled during active COVID-19. CDR3s include the opening cysteine and the closing phenylalanine or tryptophan. Fields, in order: clone size, D gene, J gene, V gene, CDR3 DNA, CDR3 protein. D genes are given only for firm matches. Rows give clone size only sometimes, using once, few, many, or a class for an expanded clone.

size: -
D: -
J: TRBJ2-1
V: TRBV19
DNA: TGTGCCAGTAGTATGGTAAGGGGATCCAATGAGCAGTTCTTC
CDR3: CASSMVRGSNEQFF

size: -
D: -
J: TRBJ1-3
V: TRBV7-2
DNA: TGTGCCAGCAGCTTAGCGCAGGGCATATCTGGAAACACCATATATTTT
CDR3: CASSLAQGISGNTIYF

size: once
D: TRBD1
J: TRBJ1-1
V: TRBV30
DNA: TGTGCCTGGAGTGGACAGGGGCGGACTGAAGCTTTCTTT
CDR3: CAWSGQGRTEAFF

size: -
D: -
J: TRBJ1-5
V: TRBV29-1
DNA: TGCAGCGTTGTACGCAGGGGACAGCCCCAGCATTTT
CDR3: CSVVRRGQPQHF

size: -
D: TRBD2
J: TRBJ2-1
V: TRBV18
DNA: TGTGCCAGCTCACCGCTAGCGGGGGGTGTCAATGAGCAGTTCTTC
CDR3: CASSPLAGGVNEQFF

size: -
D: TRBD2
J: TRBJ2-7
V: TRBV7-6
DNA: TGTGCCAGCAGCCAAAATAGCGGGAGGGCCTCCGAGCAGTACTTC
CDR3: CASSQNSGRASEQYF

size: -
D: -
J: TRBJ1-2
V: TRBV5-1
DNA: TGCGCCAGCAGCTTGAGGGGGATGGCCAACTATGGCTACACCTTC
CDR3: CASSLRGMANYGYTF

size: -
D: TRBD1
J: TRBJ2-7
V: TRBV6-4
DNA: TGTGCCAGCAAGCAGACAGGGAAATACTACGAGCAGTACTTC
CDR3: CASKQTGKYYEQYF

size: -
D: -
J: TRBJ1-2
V: TRBV5-6
DNA: TGTGCCAGCACCCGAGGAGGGAACTACACCTTC
CDR3: CASTRGGNYTF

size: -
D: TRBD2
J: TRBJ2-1
V: TRBV30
DNA: TGTGCCTGGAGTTCCGAGCGGGGTGGCAATGAGCAGTTCTTC
CDR3: CAWSSERGGNEQFF

size: -
D: -
J: TRBJ2-3
V: TRBV6-2/TRBV6-3
DNA: TGTGCCAGCAGTGGGGCGGGGACTAGCACAGATACGCAGTATTTT
CDR3: CASSGAGTSTDTQYF

size: few
D: TRBD2
J: TRBJ2-7
V: TRBV2
DNA: TGTGCCAGCAGCCGACGTGGGGGGGAGGGAGGCTACGAGCAGTACTTC
CDR3: CASSRRGGEGGYEQYF

size: -
D: -
J: TRBJ1-2
V: TRBV5-4
DNA: TGTGCCAGCAGCGAAAAGCGGGGATTCAATGATGGCTACACCTTC
CDR3: CASSEKRGFNDGYTF

size: -
D: -
J: TRBJ2-7
V: TRBV9
DNA: TGTGCCAGCAGCGTAGCACCGGGAGCCTACGAGCAGTACTTC
CDR3: CASSVAPGAYEQYF

size: -
D: -
J: TRBJ1-3
V: TRBV2
DNA: TGTGCCAACGCGCGAGGAAACACCATATATTTT
CDR3: CANARGNTIYF

size: few
D: -
J: TRBJ2-5
V: TRBV3-1/TRBV3-2
DNA: TGTGCCAGCAGCCAAGACCTAACAGACGTCCAAGAGACCCAGTACTTC
CDR3: CASSQDLTDVQETQYF

size: once
D: -
J: TRBJ1-2
V: TRBV19
DNA: TGTGCCAGTAGTAGCTTCGGGACACCAGGCGATGGCTACACCTTC
CDR3: CASSSFGTPGDGYTF

size: -
D: -
J: TRBJ2-7
V: TRBV20-1
DNA: TGCAGTGCTAGCAGGGGCCACGAGCAGTACTTC
CDR3: CSASRGHEQYF

size: -
D: -
J: TRBJ1-5
V: TRBV19
DNA: TGTGCCAGTAGTCGACAAGCAGGCCCGGGGGACAATCAGCCCCAGCATTTT
CDR3: CASSRQAGPGDNQPQHF

size: -
D: -
J: TRBJ2-5
V: TRBV5-4
DNA: TGTGCCAGCAGTTCTGGGGGGGAGACCCAGTACTTC
CDR3: CASSSGGETQYF

size: -
D: TRBD1
J: TRBJ1-1
V: TRBV29-1
DNA: TGCAGCGTTGACAGAGGAAGGGGGCGTGCTTTCTTT
CDR3: CSVDRGRGRAFF

size: -
D: -
J: TRBJ1-2
V: TRBV5-6
DNA: TGTGCCAGCAGCCCTACTGGTCGTCCCTATGGCTACACCTTC
CDR3: CASSPTGRPYGYTF

size: -
D: -
J: TRBJ2-7
V: TRBV6-5
DNA: TGTGCCAGCAGTTTGGCTAGCGCAATCCCCTACGAGCAGTACTTC
CDR3: CASSLASAIPYEQYF

size: -
D: TRBD2
J: TRBJ2-7
V: TRBV7-6
DNA: TGTGCCAGCAGCTCCGTTGGTAGCGGGGTATACGAGCAGTACTTC
CDR3: CASSSVGSGVYEQYF

size: -
D: -
J: TRBJ1-2
V: TRBV9
DNA: TGTGCCAGCAGCGTAGAAGACGACCAGCGCGGCTATGGCTACACCTTC
CDR3: CASSVEDDQRGYGYTF

size: -
D: TRBD1
J: TRBJ2-1
V: TRBV18
DNA: TGTGCCAGCTCACCAAGGACAGGGCGGGCTTGGGAGCAGTTCTTC
CDR3: CASSPRTGRAWEQFF

size: -
D: -
J: TRBJ2-6
V: TRBV18
DNA: TGTGGTTCCTGGGGGCCTGGGGCCAACGTCCTGACTTTC
CDR3: CGSWGPGANVLTF

size: -
D: -
J: TRBJ2-1
V: TRBV24-1
DNA: TGTGCCACCAGTGATTGGGGCGCGAGCTACAATGAGCAGTTCTTC
CDR3: CATSDWGASYNEQFF

size: -
D: TRBD1
J: TRBJ2-1
V: TRBV11-3
DNA: TGTGCCAGCAGCCCCGGGACAGGGATGAATAATGAGCAGTTCTTC
CDR3: CASSPGTGMNNEQFF

size: -
D: -
J: TRBJ1-5
V: TRBV7-8
DNA: TGTGCCAGCAGCTTAGGGGCAGGCGGGCGCAATCAGCCCCAGCATTTT
CDR3: CASSLGAGGRNQPQHF

size: -
D: -
J: TRBJ2-3
V: TRBV21-1
DNA: TGTGCCGCGAGCGGTATGAGGACAGATACGCAGTATTTT
CDR3: CAASGMRTDTQYF

size: -
D: -
J: TRBJ2-7
V: TRBV28
DNA: TGTGCCAGCAGTCGGGACGGGAGTCCCCAAGCCTACGAGCAGTACTTC
CDR3: CASSRDGSPQAYEQYF

size: -
D: -
J: TRBJ1-5
V: TRBV30
DNA: TGTGCCTGGAGTGTACGGGGGGCGGAGGGTCAGCCCCAGCATTTT
CDR3: CAWSVRGAEGQPQHF

size: -
D: TRBD1
J: TRBJ1-1
V: TRBV24-1
DNA: TGTGCCACCAGTGACCAGGGGGCCCCTTCTGAAGCTTTCTTT
CDR3: CATSDQGAPSEAFF

size: -
D: -
J: TRBJ2-2
V: TRBV5-8
DNA: TGTGCCAGCAGCGCCATCCTAGTCTTTCGGAACACCGGGGAGCTGTTTTTT
CDR3: CASSAILVFRNTGELFF

size: -
D: -
J: TRBJ1-4
V: TRBV11-2
DNA: TGTGCCAGCACCACCTTATCGTATGCAGGAGAAAAACTGTTTTTT
CDR3: CASTTLSYAGEKLFF

size: many
D: TRBD2
J: TRBJ2-5
V: TRBV6-5
DNA: TGTGCCAGCAGTTTACTAGCGGGGGAAGAGACCCAGTACTTC
CDR3: CASSLLAGEETQYF

size: -
D: -
J: TRBJ2-3
V: TRBV5-5
DNA: TGTGCCAGCAGCTTGGAAGGCCCTAGCAGTCTTAGATTCTCGCAGTATTTT
CDR3: CASSLEGPSSLRFSQYF

size: -
D: -
J: TRBJ1-1
V: TRBV5-1
DNA: TGCGCCAGCAGCCTCACTCGACAGAACACTGAAGCTTTCTTT
CDR3: CASSLTRQNTEAFF

size: -
D: TRBD1
J: TRBJ2-3
V: TRBV4-1
DNA: TGCGCCAGCAGCCGAGGGACAGGGGTGGATACGCAGTATTTT
CDR3: CASSRGTGVDTQYF

size: few
D: -
J: TRBJ1-1
V: TRBV19
DNA: TGTGCCAGTAGTATGGGGCGGATGAACACTGAAGCTTTCTTT
CDR3: CASSMGRMNTEAFF

size: -
D: TRBD1
J: TRBJ1-2
V: TRBV30
DNA: TGTGCCTGGGGACGGACAGGGTATGGCTACACCTTC
CDR3: CAWGRTGYGYTF

size: -
D: TRBD2
J: TRBJ2-7
V: TRBV9
DNA: TGTGCCAGCGCAGAAGGGGCTGGCGGGGGCTACGAGCAGTACTTC
CDR3: CASAEGAGGGYEQYF

size: -
D: -
J: TRBJ2-6
V: TRBV14
DNA: TGTGCCAGCAGCCAAGTTTCCGGGTTCGGGGCCAACGTCCTGACTTTC
CDR3: CASSQVSGFGANVLTF

size: -
D: -
J: TRBJ2-2
V: TRBV14
DNA: TGTGCCAGCAGCCAAAGACAGGACACCGGGGAGCTGTTTTTT
CDR3: CASSQRQDTGELFF

size: -
D: TRBD2
J: TRBJ2-3
V: TRBV27
DNA: TGTGCCAGCAGTTCCCACAGACTAGCGGGAGGGCGCACAGATACGCAGTATTTT
CDR3: CASSSHRLAGGRTDTQYF

size: -
D: -
J: TRBJ2-6
V: TRBV6-4
DNA: TGTGCCAGCAGTGTCGGCTCTGGGGCCAACGTCCTGACTTTC
CDR3: CASSVGSGANVLTF

size: -
D: TRBD1
J: TRBJ1-6
V: TRBV28
DNA: TGTGCCAGCAGTTTAGGCAGGGGGATTCTCTATAATTCACCCCTCCACTTT
CDR3: CASSLGRGILYNSPLHF

size: -
D: -
J: TRBJ2-1
V: TRBV19
DNA: TGTGCCAGTACCCCCGGGGCAGGGCGGGGTAATGAGCAGTTCTTC
CDR3: CASTPGAGRGNEQFF

size: -
D: -
J: TRBJ2-3
V: TRBV9
DNA: TGTGCCAGCAGCGTAGATGGCAGGGGCACAGATACGCAGTATTTT
CDR3: CASSVDGRGTDTQYF

size: -
D: -
J: TRBJ2-7
V: TRBV21-1
DNA: TGTGCCAGCAGCAAAGAGCCCCAGACAGGGGAATACGAGCAGTACTTC
CDR3: CASSKEPQTGEYEQYF

size: -
D: -
J: TRBJ2-7
V: TRBV4-1
DNA: TGCGCCAGCAGCCCGCGGGCTCCTGACTCCTACGAGCAGTACTTC
CDR3: CASSPRAPDSYEQYF

size: -
D: TRBD2
J: TRBJ2-1
V: TRBV2
DNA: TGTGCCAGCAAAGTGCTAGCGGGGTACAATGAGCAGTTCTTC
CDR3: CASKVLAGYNEQFF

size: -
D: -
J: TRBJ2-2
V: TRBV19
DNA: TGTGCCAGTAGTATATCGGCGAACACCGGGGAGCTGTTTTTT
CDR3: CASSISANTGELFF

size: -
D: -
J: TRBJ2-1
V: TRBV12-5
DNA: TGTGCTAGTGGTTTGGGCAGGTCCCGGTTGTTCTTC
CDR3: CASGLGRSRLFF

size: -
D: TRBD1
J: TRBJ2-5
V: TRBV29-1
DNA: TGCAGCGCTATGGACAGGGGTTGGCAAGAGACCCAGTACTTC
CDR3: CSAMDRGWQETQYF

size: -
D: TRBD2
J: TRBJ2-1
V: TRBV4-2
DNA: TGTGCCAGCAGCCAAGGGAGCGGGGGGGCCGTTAAAAGTGAGCAGTTCTTC
CDR3: CASSQGSGGAVKSEQFF

size: -
D: -
J: TRBJ2-1
V: TRBV5-4
DNA: TGTGCCCTGGGGGGCAATGAGCAGTTCTTC
CDR3: CALGGNEQFF

size: -
D: -
J: TRBJ2-4
V: TRBV5-6
DNA: TGTGCCAGCAGCCCTTCATACACCGAAAACATTCAGTACTTC
CDR3: CASSPSYTENIQYF